Listed here is a single T cell receptor (beta chain). This sample is drawn from a study of memory CD4+ T cells and cytomegalovirus serostatus. The sort gate was single viable CD3+CD4+CD8-CD45RO+ cells for memory CD4+ T cells. The CDR3 is 20 amino acids. Germline V gene lookup returns CDR1 SGHKS and CDR2 YYEKEE (reference sequence). With 3 bases clipped from V and 0 bases from J, the junction kept 18 bases outside the gene matches. The data were produced by immunoSEQ multiplex PCR, yet TCRdb's version contains in-frame clones alone and is incomplete. The sample includes some 44,000 clones, about three quarters of them seen just once.

The sample consisted of memory CD4+ T cells from blood. The receptor was isolated from an adult in good health and CMV-seronegative. This sequence joins TRBV5-5 and TRBJ2-3; 8 bases align to TRBD1. The DNA for the CDR3 is TGTGCCAGCAGCTACTACCCAAAAGGACAGGGCTCCTCTAGCACAGATACGCAGTATTTT. Translated, it gives CASSYYPKGQGSSSTDTQYF. The full variable domain, rest sourced from reference TRBV5-5 and TRBJ2-3, is DAGVTQSPTHLIKTRGQQVTLRCSPISGHKSVSWYQQVLGQGPQFIFQYYEKEERGRGNFPDRFSARQFPNYSSELNVNALLLGDSALYLCASSYYPKGQGSSSTDTQYFGPGTRLTVL.